This is a list of T cell receptor beta chains from one sample in a study of blood T cells in healthy people across ages. TCRdb reprocessed the 5' RACE reads with MiXCR, giving one entry per CDR3 protein. The sample has 1.5 million to 2 million distinct CDR3 sequences; 28% are singletons. Sequencing was performed on blood. Source of these receptors: a woman in her thirties in good health. Each CDR3 is given with its conserved first and last residue. D genes are given only for firm matches. Clone sizes are given selectively: once, few, many, or a class where the clone is expanded.

clone_size: -; v_call: TRBV12-3/TRBV12-4; cdr3_length: 13; d_call: -; j_call: TRBJ2-5; cdr3_nt: TGTGCCAGCCAAGGGCGACTGGGAGAGACCCAGTACTTC; cdr3_aa: CASQGRLGETQYF
clone_size: -; v_call: TRBV2; cdr3_length: 15; d_call: -; j_call: TRBJ2-6; cdr3_nt: TGTGCCAGCAGGAGGAGTACGTCCGGGGCCAACGTCCTGACTTTC; cdr3_aa: CASRRSTSGANVLTF
clone_size: -; v_call: TRBV3-1; cdr3_length: 15; d_call: -; j_call: TRBJ2-7; cdr3_nt: TGTGCCAGCAGCCAAGACCAGAGGGGGAGCGGCGAGCAGTACTTC; cdr3_aa: CASSQDQRGSGEQYF
clone_size: -; v_call: TRBV7-2; cdr3_length: 14; d_call: -; j_call: TRBJ1-1; cdr3_nt: TGTGCCAGCCGTAAGGGGGAGTGGCGAACTGAAGCTTTCTTT; cdr3_aa: CASRKGEWRTEAFF
clone_size: many; v_call: TRBV24-1; cdr3_length: 15; d_call: TRBD1; j_call: TRBJ2-5; cdr3_nt: TGTGCCACCAGTGACTTACAGGGGGCCGGGGAGACCCAGTACTTC; cdr3_aa: CATSDLQGAGETQYF
clone_size: few; v_call: TRBV24-1; cdr3_length: 13; d_call: -; j_call: TRBJ2-7; cdr3_nt: TGTGCCACCGGGTCGTGGACGGGCTACGAGCAGTACTTC; cdr3_aa: CATGSWTGYEQYF
clone_size: -; v_call: TRBV2; cdr3_length: 14; d_call: TRBD1; j_call: TRBJ2-5; cdr3_nt: TGTGCCAGCAGTGTGGGACAGCTCACAGAGACCCAGTACTTC; cdr3_aa: CASSVGQLTETQYF
clone_size: few; v_call: TRBV9; cdr3_length: 15; d_call: -; j_call: TRBJ2-1; cdr3_nt: TGTGCCAGCAGCTCCTCCGGGACGCTGCTTGATGAGCAGTTCTTC; cdr3_aa: CASSSSGTLLDEQFF
clone_size: -; v_call: TRBV24-1; cdr3_length: 17; d_call: -; j_call: TRBJ2-1; cdr3_nt: TGTGCCACCAGTTCCACGGGGAACGACGGTTCCTACAATGAGCAGTTCTTC; cdr3_aa: CATSSTGNDGSYNEQFF
clone_size: -; v_call: TRBV11-2; cdr3_length: 15; d_call: -; j_call: TRBJ1-4; cdr3_nt: TGTGCCAGCAGCTTAGGCCCCAACGGGGGCGGAAAACTGTTTTTT; cdr3_aa: CASSLGPNGGGKLFF